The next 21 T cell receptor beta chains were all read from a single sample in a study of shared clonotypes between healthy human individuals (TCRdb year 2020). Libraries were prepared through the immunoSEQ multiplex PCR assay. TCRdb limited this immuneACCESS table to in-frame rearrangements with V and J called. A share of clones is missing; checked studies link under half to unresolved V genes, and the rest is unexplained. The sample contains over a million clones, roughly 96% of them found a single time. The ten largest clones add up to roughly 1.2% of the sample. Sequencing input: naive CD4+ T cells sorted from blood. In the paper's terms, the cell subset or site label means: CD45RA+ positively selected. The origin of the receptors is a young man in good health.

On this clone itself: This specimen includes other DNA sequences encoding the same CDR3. This CDR3 reads CASSPLAGGADTQYF. CDR3 nucleotides: TGTGCCAGCAGCCCACTAGCGGGTGGGGCAGATACGCAGTATTTT. V is TRBV6-4 and J is TRBJ2-3, with 9 positions matching TRBD2. CDR3 length: 15 residues. V shed 6 bases, J shed 4 bases, and the junction held 8 bases outside the gene matches. Germline V gives CDR1 MRHNA, CDR2 SNTAGT.

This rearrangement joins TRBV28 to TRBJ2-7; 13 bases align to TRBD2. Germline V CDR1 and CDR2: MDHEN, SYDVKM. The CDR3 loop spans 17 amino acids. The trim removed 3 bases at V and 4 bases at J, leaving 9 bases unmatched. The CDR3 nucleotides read TGTGCCAGCAGTTTGTTACCGGGACTAGCGGGGCAATACGAGCAGTACTTC. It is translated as CASSLLPGLAGQYEQYF.

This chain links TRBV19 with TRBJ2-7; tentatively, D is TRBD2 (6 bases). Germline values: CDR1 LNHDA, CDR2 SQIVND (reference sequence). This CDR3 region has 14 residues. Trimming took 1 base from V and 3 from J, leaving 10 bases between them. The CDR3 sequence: CASSIGQDYYEQYF. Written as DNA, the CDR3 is TGTGCCAGTAGTATAGGCCAGGACTACTACGAGCAGTACTTC.

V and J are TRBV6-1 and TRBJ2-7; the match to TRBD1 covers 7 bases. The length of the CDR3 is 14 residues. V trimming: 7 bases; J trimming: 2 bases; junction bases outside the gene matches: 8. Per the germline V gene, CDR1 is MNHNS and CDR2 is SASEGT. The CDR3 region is CASNRDREAYEQYF. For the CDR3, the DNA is TGTGCCAGCAACCGGGACAGAGAGGCCTACGAGCAGTACTTC.

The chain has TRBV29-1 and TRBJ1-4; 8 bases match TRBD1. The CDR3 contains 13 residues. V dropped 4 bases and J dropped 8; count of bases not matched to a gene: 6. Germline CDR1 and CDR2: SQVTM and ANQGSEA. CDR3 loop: CSVVDRVGEKLFF. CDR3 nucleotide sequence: TGCAGCGTTGTGGACAGGGTCGGAGAAAAACTGTTTTTT.

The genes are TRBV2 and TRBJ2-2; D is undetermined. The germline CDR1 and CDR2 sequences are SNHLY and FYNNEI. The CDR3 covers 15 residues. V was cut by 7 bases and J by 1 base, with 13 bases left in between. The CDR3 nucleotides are TGTGCCAGCAAGGGTGATTCAAGGAACACCGGGGAGCTGTTTTTT. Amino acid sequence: CASKGDSRNTGELFF. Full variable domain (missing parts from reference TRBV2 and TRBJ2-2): EPEVTQTPSHQVTQMGQEVILRCVPISNHLYFYWYRQILGQKVEFLVSFYNNEISEKSEIFDDQFSVERPDGSNFTLKIRSTKLEDSAMYFCASKGDSRNTGELFFGEGSRLTVL.

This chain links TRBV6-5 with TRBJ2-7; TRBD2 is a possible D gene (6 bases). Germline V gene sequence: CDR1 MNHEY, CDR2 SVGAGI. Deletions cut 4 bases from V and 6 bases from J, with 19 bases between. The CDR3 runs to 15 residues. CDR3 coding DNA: TGTGCCAGCAGTTTAAGCGGGTCTTCAGACGGCGAGCAGTACTTC. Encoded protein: CASSLSGSSDGEQYF.

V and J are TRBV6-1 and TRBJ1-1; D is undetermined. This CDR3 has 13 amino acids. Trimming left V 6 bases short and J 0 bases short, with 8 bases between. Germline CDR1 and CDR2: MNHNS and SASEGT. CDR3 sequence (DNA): TGTGCCAGCAGCCTACAAGTGAACACTGAAGCTTTCTTT. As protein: CASSLQVNTEAFF.

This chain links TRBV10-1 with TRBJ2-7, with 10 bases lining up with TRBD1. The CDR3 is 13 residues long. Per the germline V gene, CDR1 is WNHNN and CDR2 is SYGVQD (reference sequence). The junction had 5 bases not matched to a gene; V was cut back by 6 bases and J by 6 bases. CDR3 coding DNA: TGCGCCAGCAGAGCAGGACAGGGGGGCGAGCAGTACTTC. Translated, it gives CASRAGQGGEQYF.

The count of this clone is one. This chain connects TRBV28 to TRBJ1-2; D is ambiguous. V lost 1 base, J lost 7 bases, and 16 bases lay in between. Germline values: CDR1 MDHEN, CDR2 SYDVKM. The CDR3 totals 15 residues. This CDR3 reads CASSLSDASRGGYTF. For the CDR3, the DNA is TGTGCCAGCAGTTTATCCGACGCATCCAGAGGTGGCTACACCTTC.

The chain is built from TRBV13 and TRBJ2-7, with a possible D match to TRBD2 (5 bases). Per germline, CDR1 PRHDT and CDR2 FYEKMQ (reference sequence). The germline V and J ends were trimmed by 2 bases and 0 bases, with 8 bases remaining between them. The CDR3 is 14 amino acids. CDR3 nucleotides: TGTGCCAGCAGCTTAAAGCGGAACTCCTACGAGCAGTACTTC. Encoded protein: CASSLKRNSYEQYF.

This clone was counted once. This chain's CDR3 is CASSMDRAGEKLFF. The CDR3 DNA is TGTGCCAGCAGCATGGACAGGGCAGGTGAAAAACTGTTTTTT. The V call is TRBV9, the J call TRBJ1-4; the match to TRBD1 covers 8 bases. Trimming took 4 bases from V and 7 from J; bases not matched to a gene: 6. The CDR3 is made up of 14 amino acids. Germline V gene data show CDR1 as SGDLS and CDR2 as YYNGEE.

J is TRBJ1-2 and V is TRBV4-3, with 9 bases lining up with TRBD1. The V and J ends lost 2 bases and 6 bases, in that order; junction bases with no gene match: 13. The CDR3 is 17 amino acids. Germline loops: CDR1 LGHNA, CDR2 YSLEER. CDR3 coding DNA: TGCGCCAGCAGCCAAACGACGGACAGGGGATTTGTCGATGGCTACACCTTC. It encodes CASSQTTDRGFVDGYTF.

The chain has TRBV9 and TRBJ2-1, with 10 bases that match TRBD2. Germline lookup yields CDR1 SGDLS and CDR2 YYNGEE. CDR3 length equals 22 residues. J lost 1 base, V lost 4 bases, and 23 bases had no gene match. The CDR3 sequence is CASSREPYKLGASGSSYNEQFF. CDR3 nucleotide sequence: TGTGCCAGCAGCCGAGAACCCTATAAACTGGGGGCTAGCGGGAGTTCCTACAATGAGCAGTTCTTC.

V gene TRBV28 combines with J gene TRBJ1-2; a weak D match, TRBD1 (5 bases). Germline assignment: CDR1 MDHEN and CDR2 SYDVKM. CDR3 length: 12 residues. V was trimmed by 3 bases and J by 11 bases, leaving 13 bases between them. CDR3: CASSFRQGGYTF. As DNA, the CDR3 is TGTGCCAGCAGTTTTAGGCAGGGAGGGTACACCTTC.

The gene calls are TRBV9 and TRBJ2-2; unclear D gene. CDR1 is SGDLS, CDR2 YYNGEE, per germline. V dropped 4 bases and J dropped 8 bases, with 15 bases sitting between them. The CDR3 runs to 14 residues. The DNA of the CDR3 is TGTGCCAGCAGCTCCTCATTAGTCCCGGGGGAGCTGTTTTTT. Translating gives CASSSSLVPGELFF.

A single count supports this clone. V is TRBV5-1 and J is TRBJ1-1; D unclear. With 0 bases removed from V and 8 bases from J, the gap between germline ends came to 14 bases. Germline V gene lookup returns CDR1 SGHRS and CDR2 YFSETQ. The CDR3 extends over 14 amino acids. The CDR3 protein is CASSLESRQTEAFF. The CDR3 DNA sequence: TGCGCCAGCAGCTTGGAAAGTCGGCAGACCGAAGCTTTCTTT.

DNA for the CDR3: TGTGCCAGCAGCGTAGTAACAGGATCTGGGGCCAACGTCCTGACTTTC. Encoded protein: CASSVVTGSGANVLTF. The genes are TRBV9 and TRBJ2-6, with a possible D match to TRBD1 (5 bases). In germline, CDR1 is SGDLS, CDR2 YYNGEE. The V end was cut by 0 bases, the J end by 1 base, with 8 bases between. The CDR3 covers 16 residues.

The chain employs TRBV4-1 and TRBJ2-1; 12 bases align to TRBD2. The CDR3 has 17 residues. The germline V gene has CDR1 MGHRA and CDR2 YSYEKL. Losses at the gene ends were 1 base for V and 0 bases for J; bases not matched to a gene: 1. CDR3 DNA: TGCGCCAGCAGCCAAGGGACTAGCGGGATCTCCTACAATGAGCAGTTCTTC. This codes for CASSQGTSGISYNEQFF.

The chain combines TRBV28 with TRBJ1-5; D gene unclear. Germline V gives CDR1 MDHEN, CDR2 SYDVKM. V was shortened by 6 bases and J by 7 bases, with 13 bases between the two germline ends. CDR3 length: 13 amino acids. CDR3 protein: CASRPEADQPQHF. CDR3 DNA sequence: TGTGCCAGCAGACCTGAGGCGGACCAGCCCCAGCATTTT.

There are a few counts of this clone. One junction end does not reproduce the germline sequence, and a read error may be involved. CDR3 protein: CATMPAGSSPNF. DNA for the CDR3: TGTGCCACCATGCCTGCCGGGTCATCCCCAAATTTT. The J gene is TRBJ1-3, the V gene TRBV28; no definite D call. Germline-derived CDR1 and CDR2 are MDHEN and SYDVKM. CDR3 size: 12 residues.